This entry features one TCR beta chain sequence. No cognate antigen has been identified for it. Per-base qualities were not stored, and no clone one base away is much larger. At diagnosis, peripheral blood, uninvolved tumor-adjacent lung and tumor were collected and were preserved as a mix of fresh-frozen and FFPE material. For TCR repertoire profiling, blood samples were analyzed as peripheral blood mononuclear cells. The CDR3, from cysteine to phenylalanine, totals 13 residues. Just the 39-base CDR3 DNA is kept, in frame starting at base 1. V and J lose 6 bases and 1 base, and a span of 10 bases separates them. Looking up the germline V gene yields CDR1 MNHEY and CDR2 SVGAGI. This entry comes from a study of T cells in localized non-small cell lung cancer (dated by TCRdb to the early 2020s). Study-wide context: Comparing tumors with uninvolved tumor-adjacent lungs, the study looked at the T cell repertoires of hundreds of patients with early-stage NSCLC. The cohort was made up of 200 to 250 treatment-naive NSCLC patients whose localized lung tumors had been resected. The mean age of the NSCLC patients was 60 to 85 years, with 120 to 150 men and 107 women. Broad study findings and their caveats: Uninvolved tumor-adjacent lung showed the highest T cell clonality, higher than tumor, which suggests more focused antigenic responses in the adjacent lung. Multi-region tumor sequencing was not performed, so intratumor heterogeneity could not be excluded. Higher blood T cell density associated with longer overall survival, while higher adjacent-lung clonality associated with shorter survival. Of the top 100 tumor clones, a median of 57 were detected in paired uninvolved adjacent lung; under 30 were also among that lung's top 100. Since the design was exploratory, TCR variables were selected using unadjusted p-values with no false-discovery rate correction.

TCR beta CDR3 regions were sequenced from DNA using the immunoSEQ Assay. The study's own analysis went as follows. To compute T cell density, TCR beta template counts were normalized to usable DNA, which was estimated by amplifying housekeeping genes. Richness was estimated using the preseqR package, with extrapolation to 400,000 templates for PBMC samples and to 120,000 templates for tissue samples. Clonality was defined as one minus Pielou's evenness. Tissue-enriched TCRs were identified by differential abundance testing using productive amino-acid clonotypes, minimum total count 5 and alpha 0.1. The Jaccard Index and the Morisita Overlap Index were used to measure repertoire overlap between compartments. GLIPH grouped TCR beta CDR3s together with public tetramer-defined viral CDR3s, and a viral motif had to include at least three viral sequences and also show V-gene enrichment. TCRdb stores this immuneACCESS table with in-frame sequences only. Part of the clones is absent; in the studies checked, under half of the shortfall reflects unresolved V genes, and no reason is known for the rest. Clone size and V and J calls were adopted from that table, with D and trimming inferred from the DNA. This sample holds approximately 54,000 clones; 86% were observed only once. The top ten clonotypes cover 5.2% of the sample.

The V and J genes are TRBV6-5 and TRBJ2-7, with the D gene tentatively TRBD1 or TRBD2, based on 5 matching bases in each. The TCR sequence derives from a woman aged 35-70 years with stage I lung adenocarcinoma. The sample here was peripheral blood, taken before any cancer treatment. The encoded CDR3 is CASRGTDSYEQYF. In nucleotides, the sequence is TGTGCCAGCAGAGGGACGGATTCCTACGAGCAGTACTTC.